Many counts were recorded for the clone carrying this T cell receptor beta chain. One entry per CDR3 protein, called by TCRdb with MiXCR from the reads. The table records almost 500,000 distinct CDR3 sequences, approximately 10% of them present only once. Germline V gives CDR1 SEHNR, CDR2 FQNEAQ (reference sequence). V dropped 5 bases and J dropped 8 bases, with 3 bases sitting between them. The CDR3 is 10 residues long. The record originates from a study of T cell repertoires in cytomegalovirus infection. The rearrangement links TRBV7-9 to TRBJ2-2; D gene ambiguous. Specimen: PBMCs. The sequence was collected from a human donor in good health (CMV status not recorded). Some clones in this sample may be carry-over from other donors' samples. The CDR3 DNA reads TGTGCCAGCAGCCAAGGGGAGCTGTTTTTT. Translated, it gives CASSQGELFF.